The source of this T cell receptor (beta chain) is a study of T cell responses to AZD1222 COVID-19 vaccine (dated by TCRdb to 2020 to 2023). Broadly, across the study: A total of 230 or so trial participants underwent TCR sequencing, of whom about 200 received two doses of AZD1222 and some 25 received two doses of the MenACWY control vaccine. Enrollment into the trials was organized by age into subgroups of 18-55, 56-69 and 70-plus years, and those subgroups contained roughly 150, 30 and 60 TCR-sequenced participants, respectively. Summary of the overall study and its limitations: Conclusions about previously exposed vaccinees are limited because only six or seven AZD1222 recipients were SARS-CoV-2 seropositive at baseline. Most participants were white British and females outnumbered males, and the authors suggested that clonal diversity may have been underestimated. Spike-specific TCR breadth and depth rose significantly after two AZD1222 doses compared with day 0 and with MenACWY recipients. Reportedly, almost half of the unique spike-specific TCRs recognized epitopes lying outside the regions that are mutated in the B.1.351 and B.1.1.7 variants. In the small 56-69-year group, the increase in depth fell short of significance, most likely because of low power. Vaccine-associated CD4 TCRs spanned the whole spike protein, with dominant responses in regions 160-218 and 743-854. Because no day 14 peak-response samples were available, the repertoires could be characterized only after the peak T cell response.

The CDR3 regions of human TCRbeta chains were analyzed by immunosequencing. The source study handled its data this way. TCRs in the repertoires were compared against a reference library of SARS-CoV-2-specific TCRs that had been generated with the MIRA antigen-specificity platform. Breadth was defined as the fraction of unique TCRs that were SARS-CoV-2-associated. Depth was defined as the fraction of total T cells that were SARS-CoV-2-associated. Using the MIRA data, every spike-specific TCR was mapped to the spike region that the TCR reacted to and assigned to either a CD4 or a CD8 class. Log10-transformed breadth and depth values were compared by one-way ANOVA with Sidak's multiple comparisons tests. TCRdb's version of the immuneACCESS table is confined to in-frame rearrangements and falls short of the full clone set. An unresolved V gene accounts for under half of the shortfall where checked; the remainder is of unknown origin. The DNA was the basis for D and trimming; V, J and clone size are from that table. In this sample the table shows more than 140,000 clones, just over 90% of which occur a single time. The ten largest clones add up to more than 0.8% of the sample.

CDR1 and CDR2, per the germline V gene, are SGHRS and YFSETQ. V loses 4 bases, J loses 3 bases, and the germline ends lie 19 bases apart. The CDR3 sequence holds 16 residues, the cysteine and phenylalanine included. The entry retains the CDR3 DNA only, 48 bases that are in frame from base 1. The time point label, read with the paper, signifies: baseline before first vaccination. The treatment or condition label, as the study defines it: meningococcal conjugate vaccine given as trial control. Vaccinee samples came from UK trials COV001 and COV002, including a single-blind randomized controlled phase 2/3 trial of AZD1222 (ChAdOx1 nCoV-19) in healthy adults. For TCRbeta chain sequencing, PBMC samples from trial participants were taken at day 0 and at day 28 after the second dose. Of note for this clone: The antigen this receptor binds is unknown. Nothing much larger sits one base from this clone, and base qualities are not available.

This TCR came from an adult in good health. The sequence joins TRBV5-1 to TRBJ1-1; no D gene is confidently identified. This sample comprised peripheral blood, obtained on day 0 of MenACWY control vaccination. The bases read TGCGCCAGCAGCCGGGATCGACGGATTGAAGACACTGAAGCTTTCTTT. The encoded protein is CASSRDRRIEDTEAFF.